Presented here are 31 T cell receptor beta chains from one specimen sequenced in a study of beta chain features in type 1 diabetes. The study reverse transcribed the entire isolated RNA, so it sequenced expressed TCRB transcripts. The repertoire was sequenced with immunoSEQ multiplex PCR; TCRdb's copy has only in-frame clones and lacks some. The sample holds under 150,000 clones, approximately 52% seen once. The sample was Tregs from blood. These receptors were collected from a man between 18 and 35 years old in good health.

The chain links TRBV2 to TRBJ2-2; D not resolved. The CDR3 extends over 14 amino acids. Trimming shortened V by 7 bases and J by 4 bases, and 13 bases separated the two germline ends. CDR1 and CDR2 from the germline V gene are SNHLY and FYNNEI. CDR3 loop: CASNNNRPTGELFF. The DNA of the CDR3 is TGTGCCAGCAATAATAACAGACCCACCGGGGAGCTGTTTTTT.

The chain combines TRBV5-1 with TRBJ1-1, with D perhaps matching TRBD1 (5 bases). The germline CDR1 and CDR2 sequences are SGHRS and YFSETQ. The CDR3 has 16 amino acids. V was trimmed by 4 bases and J by 4 bases, leaving 20 bases between them. The CDR3 DNA sequence: TGCGCCAGCAGCAGCGGGGGACCCCCTCGGGGCACTGAAGCTTTCTTT. Translated: CASSSGGPPRGTEAFF.

CDR3 protein: CASSGISDTGELFF. The DNA for the CDR3 is TGTGCCAGCAGCGGTATCTCGGACACCGGGGAGCTGTTTTTT. J is TRBJ2-2 and V is TRBV9; D gene uncertain. CDR3 size: 14 residues. Trimming left V 3 bases short and J 3 bases short, with 9 bases between. Germline CDR1 SGDLS, CDR2 YYNGEE.

This chain joins TRBV18 and TRBJ2-5, with D possibly being TRBD1 (5 bases). The DNA matches TRBJ2-7 better at its end, which makes the J call doubtful. CDR1 is KGHSH, CDR2 LQKENI, per germline. The CDR3 is 13 residues long. Written as DNA, the CDR3 is TGTGCCAGCTCACCGCCGTGGGGCGACGAGCAGTACTTC. It encodes CASSPPWGDEQYF.

This clone has a handful of counts. The chain recombines TRBV29-1 with TRBJ2-5, with D perhaps matching TRBD2 (8 bases). The CDR3 loop spans 13 amino acids. Germline V CDR1 and CDR2: SQVTM, ANQGSEA. V was clipped by 3 bases and J by 7 bases, with 15 bases between them. CDR3 residues: CSVETGTRRTQYF. CDR3 in DNA: TGCAGCGTTGAGACAGGGACTAGGCGGACCCAGTACTTC. Supplemented by reference TRBV29-1 and TRBJ2-5, the full variable domain reads SAVISQKPSRDICQRGTSLTIQCQVDSQVTMMFWYRQQPGQSLTLIATANQGSEATYESGFVIDKFPISRPNLTFSTLTVSNMSPEDSSIYLCSVETGTRRTQYFGPGTRLLVL.

This clone was counted between two and nine times. V is TRBV6-6 and J is TRBJ2-2; TRBD2 aligns across 8 bases. The V segment lost 5 bases and the J segment 6 bases; nucleotides outside the gene matches: 11. CDR1 and CDR2 from the germline V gene are MNHNY and SVGAGI (reference sequence). CDR3 length: 16 amino acids. The CDR3 sequence is CASSINGGGPAGELFF. The DNA for the CDR3 is TGTGCCAGCAGTATCAACGGGGGGGGCCCTGCCGGGGAGCTGTTTTTT.

This chain uses TRBV19 with TRBJ1-2, with 9 nucleotides matching TRBD1. The CDR3 is made up of 12 amino acids. In germline, CDR1 is LNHDA, CDR2 SQIVND (reference sequence). V dropped 6 bases and J dropped 6; count of bases not matched to a gene: 2. CDR3 in amino acids: CASRRTGDGYTF. Here the CDR3 DNA reads TGTGCCAGTAGACGGACAGGGGATGGCTACACCTTC. The full variable domain, its missing parts supplied by reference TRBV19 and TRBJ1-2, is DGGITQSPKYLFRKEGQNVTLSCEQNLNHDAMYWYRQDPGQGLRLIYYSQIVNDFQKGDIAEGYSVSREKKESFPLTVTSAQKNPTAFYLCASRRTGDGYTFGSGTRLTVV.

This rearrangement joins TRBV14 to TRBJ2-5, with 7 bases lining up with TRBD1. This CDR3 is 13 amino acids long. V trimming: 5 bases; J trimming: 7 bases; junction bases outside the gene matches: 7. Looked up from germline, CDR1 is SGHDN and CDR2 is FVKESK. CDR3 amino acids: CASSDRDSRTQYF. In DNA, the CDR3 is TGTGCCAGCAGCGACCGGGACAGCCGGACCCAGTACTTC.

Only a few counts were recorded for this clone. This chain connects TRBV15 to TRBJ2-7, with TRBD1 as a possible D gene (5 bases). Trimming removed 0 bases from V and 3 bases from J, with 6 bases in between. Germline values: CDR1 LNHNV, CDR2 YYDKDF (reference sequence). This CDR3 contains 13 residues. The CDR3 nucleotides are TGTGCCACCAGCAGAGATCAGGGCTACGAGCAGTACTTC. Its translation: CATSRDQGYEQYF. Filled out from reference TRBV15 and TRBJ2-7, the complete variable domain reads DAMVIQNPRYQVTQFGKPVTLSCSQTLNHNVMYWYQQKSSQAPKLLFHYYDKDFNNEADTPDNFQSRRPNTSFCFLDIRSPGLGDTAMYLCATSRDQGYEQYFGPGTRLTVT.

The rearrangement links TRBV7-2 to TRBJ2-3, with 12 bases fitting TRBD2. From germline, CDR1 is SGHTA and CDR2 FQGNSA. The CDR3 spans 16 residues. Trimming took 5 bases from V and 1 from J; bases not matched to a gene: 4. CDR3 sequence: CASSVSSGRGTDTQYF. The CDR3, as DNA: TGTGCCAGCAGCGTTTCTAGCGGGAGGGGCACAGATACGCAGTATTTT. Full variable domain (outside the CDR3, taken from reference TRBV7-2 and TRBJ2-3): GAGVSQSPSNKVTEKGKDVELRCDPISGHTALYWYRQSLGQGLEFLIYFQGNSAPDKSGLPSDRFSAERTGGSVSTLTIQRTQQEDSAVYLCASSVSSGRGTDTQYFGPGTRLTVL.

The rearrangement joins TRBV27 to TRBJ2-1; D gene ambiguous. There are 12 residues in the CDR3. Per the germline V gene, CDR1 is MNHEY and CDR2 is SMNVEV (reference sequence). The germline V and J ends were trimmed by 2 bases and 6 bases, with 5 bases remaining between them. The CDR3 is CASSLPPNEQFF. The CDR3 DNA is TGTGCCAGCAGTTTACCTCCCAATGAGCAGTTCTTC.

The chain joins TRBV5-1 to TRBJ1-4; D may be TRBD1 (6 bases). Germline-derived CDR1 and CDR2 are SGHRS and YFSETQ. The V end was cut by 2 bases, the J end by 8 bases, with 7 bases between. The CDR3 runs to 12 residues. The CDR3 sequence is CASSFGGEKLFF. For the CDR3, the DNA is TGCGCCAGCAGCTTTGGGGGCGAAAAACTGTTTTTT.

The J gene is TRBJ1-4, the V gene TRBV7-8; maybe TRBD1 (5 bases). Per germline, CDR1 SGHVS and CDR2 FQNEAQ. The CDR3 is made up of 16 amino acids. Deletions cut 5 bases from V and 11 bases from J, with 24 bases between. The CDR3 spells CASSPASRRDGGKLFF. The CDR3 bases are TGTGCCAGCAGCCCGGCTAGTCGGCGGGACGGTGGGAAACTGTTTTTT.

The V and J genes are TRBV9 and TRBJ2-3, with a tentative D call TRBD2 (5 bases). The length of the CDR3 is 14 residues. Germline V CDR1 and CDR2: SGDLS, YYNGEE. V lost 1 base and J lost 0, with 6 bases in between. This CDR3 reads CASSVLASTDTQYF. CDR3 nucleotide sequence: TGTGCCAGCAGCGTACTAGCTAGCACAGATACGCAGTATTTT.

J is TRBJ2-7 and V is TRBV7-2; tentatively, D is TRBD1 (6 bases). V was shortened by 3 bases and J by 6 bases, with 15 bases between the two germline ends. The germline V gene encodes CDR1 SGHTA and CDR2 FQGNSA. This CDR3 is built from 14 residues. The DNA of the CDR3 is TGTGCCAGCAGCTTCCAGACAGGAATCTCCGAGCAGTACTTC. Its translation is CASSFQTGISEQYF.

The sample holds a few counts of this clone. The genes are TRBV7-2 and TRBJ2-7; maybe TRBD1 (6 bases). Germline V gene lookup returns CDR1 SGHTA and CDR2 FQGNSA. V lost 1 base, J lost 3 bases, and 10 bases lay in between. The CDR3 covers 14 residues. This chain's CDR3 is CASSLGGTIYEQYF. The CDR3, as DNA: TGTGCCAGCAGCTTAGGTGGGACAATCTACGAGCAGTACTTC. The entire variable domain, with the rest obtained from reference TRBV7-2 and TRBJ2-7, is as follows: GAGVSQSPSNKVTEKGKDVELRCDPISGHTALYWYRQSLGQGLEFLIYFQGNSAPDKSGLPSDRFSAERTGGSVSTLTIQRTQQEDSAVYLCASSLGGTIYEQYFGPGTRLTVT.

This clone was picked up a small number of times. This chain joins TRBV25-1 and TRBJ2-3, with unresolved D. Germline V CDR1 and CDR2: MGHDK, SYGVNS. V dropped 4 bases and J dropped 4 bases, with 9 bases sitting between them. The CDR3 totals 13 residues. In DNA, the CDR3 is TGTGCCAGCAGTGGAGCTCGGGCAGATACGCAGTATTTT. Amino acid sequence: CASSGARADTQYF.

V usage is TRBV19 and J usage is TRBJ2-5; the D gene is possibly TRBD2 (6 bases). The CDR3 length is 13 residues. Germline-derived CDR1 and CDR2 are LNHDA and SQIVND (reference sequence). The V gene lost 1 base and the J gene lost 5 bases, with 8 bases spanning the gap. The CDR3: CASSIVRGETQYF. For the CDR3, the DNA is TGTGCCAGTAGTATAGTTCGGGGGGAGACCCAGTACTTC.

The chain links TRBV9 to TRBJ2-3; a weak D match, TRBD2 (7 bases). Looked up from germline, CDR1 is SGDLS and CDR2 is YYNGEE. The length of the CDR3 is 13 residues. V lost 7 bases and J 4 bases, leaving 13 bases between the germline ends. DNA of the CDR3: TGTGCCAGCTCCCGGGGGGCCCCAGATACGCAGTATTTT. It translates to CASSRGAPDTQYF.

The rearrangement joins TRBV19 to TRBJ2-3; D is undetermined. V lost 6 bases, J lost 1 base, and 8 bases lay in between. Germline CDR1 LNHDA, CDR2 SQIVND (reference sequence). The CDR3 is 13 residues long. The CDR3 sequence: CASRQSRTDTQYF. DNA of the CDR3: TGTGCCAGTAGACAGTCCCGCACAGATACGCAGTATTTT.

A few counts support this clone. The chain couples TRBV5-1 to TRBJ1-5, with 7 bases that match TRBD1. J lost 7 bases, V lost 3 bases, and 7 bases had no gene match. Germline-derived CDR1 and CDR2 are SGHRS and YFSETQ. The CDR3 has 14 amino acids. The CDR3 loop is CASSYTGDTQPQHF. In nucleotides, the CDR3 is TGCGCCAGCAGCTATACAGGGGACACCCAGCCCCAGCATTTT. The full variable domain, in which reference TRBV5-1 and TRBJ1-5 provide the parts outside the CDR3, is KAGVTQTPRYLIKTRGQQVTLSCSPISGHRSVSWYQQTPGQGLQFLFEYFSETQRNKGNFPGRFSGRQFSNSRSEMNVSTLELGDSALYLCASSYTGDTQPQHFGDGTRLSIL.

J is TRBJ1-5 and V is TRBV5-1; TRBD1 matches 7 bases. The length of the CDR3 is 13 residues. Germline CDR1 SGHRS, CDR2 YFSETQ. V lost 5 bases and J lost 3; bases outside the gene matches: 2. The CDR3 DNA follows: TGCGCCAGCAGGACAGGGAACAATCAGCCCCAGCATTTT. Amino acids: CASRTGNNQPQHF.

This clone was detected only a few times. V is TRBV6-1 and J is TRBJ2-7; 7 bases are shared with TRBD2. Per germline, CDR1 MNHNS and CDR2 SASEGT. The junction had 12 bases not matched to a gene; V was cut back by 3 bases and J by 7 bases. The CDR3 consists of 15 residues. The CDR3, as DNA: TGTGCCAGCAGTGAGGCAAGCGGGGTCATGAGGGAGCAGTACTTC. As protein: CASSEASGVMREQYF.

The rearrangement joins TRBV18 to TRBJ2-1; TRBD1 is a possible D gene (5 bases). V was cut by 6 bases and J by 3 bases, with 9 bases left in between. This CDR3 is built from 13 residues. Per germline, CDR1 KGHSH and CDR2 LQKENI. CDR3 loop: CASSSGIYNEQFF. The CDR3 DNA reads TGTGCCAGCTCTTCAGGGATCTACAATGAGCAGTTCTTC.

The chain links TRBV14 to TRBJ1-3; TRBD1 is a possible D gene (6 bases). Germline V gives CDR1 SGHDN, CDR2 FVKESK. Trimming took off 6 bases at V and 4 bases at J, with 7 bases between the two ends. This CDR3 region has 12 residues. The CDR3 DNA follows: TGTGCCAGCAGTACAGGGGGAAACACCATATATTTT. This gives the protein CASSTGGNTIYF.

The genes are TRBV5-1 and TRBJ2-3, with D perhaps matching TRBD2 (6 bases). The CDR3 is 14 residues long. Trimming took off 0 bases at V and 14 bases at J, with 19 bases between the two ends. Germline V gives CDR1 SGHRS, CDR2 YFSETQ. CDR3 loop: CASSLVSSSGLLYF. The CDR3 nucleotides read TGCGCCAGCAGCTTGGTTTCTTCTTCGGGACTTCTGTATTTT.

The chain carries TRBV10-3 and TRBJ1-5; D is perhaps TRBD1 (5 bases). The germline V and J ends were trimmed by 0 bases and 5 bases, with 14 bases remaining between them. Per germline, CDR1 ENHRY and CDR2 SYGVKD. CDR3 length equals 16 residues. In DNA, the CDR3 is TGTGCCATCAGTGAGTCCTGGGGGGTTAAGGATCAGCCCCAGCATTTT. Amino acid sequence: CAISESWGVKDQPQHF.

This clone was seen a few times. The J gene is TRBJ1-5, the V gene TRBV19, with D maybe TRBD1 (5 bases). V lost 10 bases and J lost 7, with 20 bases in between. Germline V gives CDR1 LNHDA, CDR2 SQIVND (reference sequence). The CDR3 runs 14 residues. The CDR3 DNA reads as TGTGCCACCAACGGGGGGAGGCCCCAGCAGCCCCAGCATTTT. The encoded protein is CATNGGRPQQPQHF. The full variable domain, with the rest looked up from reference TRBV19 and TRBJ1-5, is DGGITQSPKYLFRKEGQNVTLSCEQNLNHDAMYWYRQDPGQGLRLIYYSQIVNDFQKGDIAEGYSVSREKKESFPLTVTSAQKNPTAFYLCATNGGRPQQPQHFGDGTRLSIL.

This clone was counted a few times. This chain uses TRBV7-2 with TRBJ1-5, with D perhaps TRBD1 (5 bases). Germline V CDR1 and CDR2: SGHTA, FQGNSA. Trimming cost V 3 bases and J 0 bases, with 12 bases left between them. The CDR3 has 16 amino acids. This chain's CDR3 is CASSFQGRGSNQPQHF. The CDR3 nucleotides read TGTGCCAGCAGCTTTCAGGGTAGAGGTAGCAATCAGCCCCAGCATTTT. Looking up the rest from reference TRBV7-2 and TRBJ1-5 gives the full variable domain: GAGVSQSPSNKVTEKGKDVELRCDPISGHTALYWYRQSLGQGLEFLIYFQGNSAPDKSGLPSDRFSAERTGGSVSTLTIQRTQQEDSAVYLCASSFQGRGSNQPQHFGDGTRLSIL.

This clone turned up a few times. The chain uses TRBV5-1 and TRBJ2-2; 12 bases match TRBD1. The CDR3 runs to 15 residues. V was clipped by 3 bases and J by 5 bases; unmatched bases: 2. CDR1 is SGHRS and CDR2 is YFSETQ in the germline V gene. CDR3 in amino acids: CASSWGQGATGELFF. The DNA for the CDR3 is TGCGCCAGCAGCTGGGGACAGGGGGCTACCGGGGAGCTGTTTTTT.

CDR3 region: CASSLDQPGQGYEQYF. The CDR3 coding sequence is TGTGCCAGCAGTTTAGATCAACCGGGACAGGGGTACGAGCAGTACTTC. The chain recombines TRBV27 with TRBJ2-7; 10 bases map to TRBD1. CDR3 size: 16 residues. Germline CDR1 MNHEY, CDR2 SMNVEV (reference sequence). Unmatched junction bases numbered 8, after V lost 2 bases and J lost 4 bases.